Below are 9 T cell receptor beta chains sequenced from a single sample in a study of glioma-infiltrating T cells. The iRepertoire nested amplicon-rescue multiplex PCR amplified TCR alpha and beta CDR3s from RNA. One entry per CDR3 protein, called by TCRdb with MiXCR from the multiplex PCR reads. This table holds about 180,000 distinct CDR3 sequences, about 47% found once. The source material was glioma tissue, nonneoplastic brain tissue, or PBMCs (not recorded which). Source of these receptors: a human donor with low-grade glioma or glioblastoma, undergoing nonglioma brain surgery, or in good health (not recorded which).

The table lists this clonotype with many counts. The chain uses TRBV20-1 and TRBJ2-5; D is possibly TRBD2 (5 bases). Germline values: CDR1 DFQATT, CDR2 SNEGSKA (reference sequence). Trimming pared 4 bases from V and 4 bases from J, leaving 13 bases between. This CDR3 is 13 amino acids long. This CDR3 is CSATKAARETQYF. The CDR3 nucleotides are TGCAGTGCTACTAAAGCGGCCCGAGAGACCCAGTACTTC.

The table lists this clonotype with many counts. This sequence joins TRBV20-1 and TRBJ1-2; TRBD1 matches 8 bases. V lost 6 bases and J lost 6; bases outside the gene matches: 6. The CDR3 is 12 residues long. CDR1 is DFQATT, CDR2 SNEGSKA, per germline (reference sequence). CDR3 protein: CSAQTGADGYTF. The CDR3 region has the DNA TGCAGTGCACAGACAGGGGCTGATGGCTACACCTTC.

On this clonotype: A much larger clone differs by one base, so this may be a read error. J is TRBJ2-7 and V is TRBV7-9; no firm D call. Germline V lookup: CDR1 SEHNR, CDR2 FQNEAQ (reference sequence). The CDR3 runs 14 residues. Written as DNA, the CDR3 is TGTGCCATCAGCCCGACAACGAACTCCTACGAGCAGTACTTC. This gives the protein CAISPTTNSYEQYF.

The rearrangement uses TRBV12-3 or TRBV12-4 and TRBJ2-1, with a tentative D call TRBD2 (6 bases). This CDR3 has 14 amino acids. With 1 base removed from V and 4 bases from J, the gap between germline ends came to 8 bases. The DNA of the CDR3 is TGTGCCAGCAGTTTAGGGGACTGGTACAATGAGCAGTTCTTC. Amino acids: CASSLGDWYNEQFF.

This clonotype has a count of ten or more. The chain's CDR3 is CAISGGMNTEAFF. CDR3 in DNA: TGTGCCATCAGTGGAGGGATGAACACTGAAGCTTTCTTT. This chain joins TRBV10-3 and TRBJ1-1, with unresolved D. V gave up 4 bases and J gave up 0 bases, with 6 bases separating them. CDR3 length equals 13 residues. The germline CDR1 and CDR2 sequences are ENHRY and SYGVKD.

This clonotype appeared many times. The V and J genes are TRBV27 and TRBJ2-7; 10 bases match TRBD1. V dropped 4 bases and J dropped 5; count of bases not matched to a gene: 11. The length of the CDR3 is 16 residues. CDR1 is MNHEY, CDR2 SMNVEV, per germline (reference sequence). CDR3 DNA: TGTGCCAGCAGTTCGTCCCGGGACAGGGGTACCCACGAGCAGTACTTC. Translated, it gives CASSSSRDRGTHEQYF.

This clonotype was counted many times. V is TRBV20-1 and J is TRBJ2-1; D may be TRBD2 (5 bases). The CDR3 has 13 residues. Germline-derived CDR1 and CDR2 are DFQATT and SNEGSKA (reference sequence). The ends were cut back, 6 bases at V and 0 bases at J, with 9 bases in the middle. In DNA form, the CDR3 reads TGCAGTGCCGTACTAGTCTCCTACAATGAGCAGTTCTTC. It is translated as CSAVLVSYNEQFF.

This clonotype was counted once. A much larger clone differs from this one at a single base, so this may be a read error. The chain is built from TRBV4-2 and TRBJ2-1; possibly TRBD2 for D (6 bases). CDR1 and CDR2 from the germline V gene are LGHNA and YNFKEQ. The CDR3 is 15 amino acids. V lost 0 bases and J lost 10, with 16 bases in between. CDR3 DNA sequence: TGTGCCAGCAGCCAAGATTTAGTGGGAGGAGACGAGCAGTTCTTC. It encodes CASSQDLVGGDEQFF.

This chain connects TRBV19 to TRBJ2-7; TRBD2 matches 11 bases. With 5 bases clipped from V and 4 bases from J, the junction kept 7 bases outside the gene matches. The CDR3 consists of 15 residues. Germline loops: CDR1 LNHDA, CDR2 SQIVND (reference sequence). The CDR3 coding sequence is TGTGCCAGTAGTCCTATAGCGGGAGGGCAATACGAGCAGTACTTC. Its protein product is CASSPIAGGQYEQYF.